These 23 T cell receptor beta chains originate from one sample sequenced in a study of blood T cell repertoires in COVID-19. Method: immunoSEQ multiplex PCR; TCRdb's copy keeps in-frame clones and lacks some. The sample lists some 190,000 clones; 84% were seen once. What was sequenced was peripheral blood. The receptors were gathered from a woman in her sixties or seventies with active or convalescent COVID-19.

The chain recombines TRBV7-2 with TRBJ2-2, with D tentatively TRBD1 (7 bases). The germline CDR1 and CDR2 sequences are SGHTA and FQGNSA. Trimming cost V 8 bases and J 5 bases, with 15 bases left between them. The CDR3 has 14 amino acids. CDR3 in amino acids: CASRRGERTGELFF. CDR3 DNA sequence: TGTGCCAGCCGCAGGGGGGAAAGGACCGGGGAGCTGTTTTTT.

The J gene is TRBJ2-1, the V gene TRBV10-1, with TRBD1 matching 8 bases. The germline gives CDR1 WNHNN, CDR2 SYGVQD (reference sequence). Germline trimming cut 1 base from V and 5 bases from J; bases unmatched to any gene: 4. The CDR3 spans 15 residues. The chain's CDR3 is CASSELRTGHNEQFF. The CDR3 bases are TGCGCCAGCAGTGAGTTAAGGACAGGGCACAATGAGCAGTTCTTC.

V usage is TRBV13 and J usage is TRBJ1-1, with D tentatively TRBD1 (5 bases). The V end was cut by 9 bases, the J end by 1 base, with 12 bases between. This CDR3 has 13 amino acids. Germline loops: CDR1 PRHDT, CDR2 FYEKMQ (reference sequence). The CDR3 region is CASSGKPNTEAFF. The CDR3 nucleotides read TGTGCCAGTTCAGGGAAACCGAACACTGAAGCTTTCTTT.

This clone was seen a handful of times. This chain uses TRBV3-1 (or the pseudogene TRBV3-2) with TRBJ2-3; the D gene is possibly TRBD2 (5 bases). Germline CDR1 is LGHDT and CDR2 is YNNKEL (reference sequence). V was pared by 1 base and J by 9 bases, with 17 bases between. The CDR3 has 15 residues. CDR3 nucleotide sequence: TGTGCCAGCAGCCAAGCCGGCGGGCCCAGAGGGACGCAGTATTTT. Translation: CASSQAGGPRGTQYF.

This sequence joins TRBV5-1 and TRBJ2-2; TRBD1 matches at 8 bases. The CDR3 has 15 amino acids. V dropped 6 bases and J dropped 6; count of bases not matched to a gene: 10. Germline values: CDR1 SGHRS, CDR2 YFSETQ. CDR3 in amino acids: CASTLQGEIAGELFF. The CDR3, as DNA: TGCGCCAGCACCCTACAGGGGGAAATCGCCGGGGAGCTGTTTTTT.

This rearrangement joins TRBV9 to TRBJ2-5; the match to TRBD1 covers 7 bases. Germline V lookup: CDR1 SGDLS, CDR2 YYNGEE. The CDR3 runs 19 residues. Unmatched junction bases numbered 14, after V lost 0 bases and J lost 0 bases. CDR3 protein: CASSVEGDSQKAYQETQYF. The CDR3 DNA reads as TGTGCCAGCAGCGTAGAGGGGGACAGTCAGAAGGCGTACCAAGAGACCCAGTACTTC.

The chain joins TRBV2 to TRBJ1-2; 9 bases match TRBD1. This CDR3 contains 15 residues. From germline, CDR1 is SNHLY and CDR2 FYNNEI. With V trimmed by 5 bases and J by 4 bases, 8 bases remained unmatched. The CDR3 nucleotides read TGTGCCAGCAGTACCCAGACAGGGGGGACCTATGGCTACACCTTC. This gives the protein CASSTQTGGTYGYTF.

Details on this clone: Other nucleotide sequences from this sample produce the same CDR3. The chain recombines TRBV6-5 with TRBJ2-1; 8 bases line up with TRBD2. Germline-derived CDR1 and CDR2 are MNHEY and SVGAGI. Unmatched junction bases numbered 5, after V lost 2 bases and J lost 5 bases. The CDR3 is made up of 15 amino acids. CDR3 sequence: CASSYDGRGDNEQFF. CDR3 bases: TGTGCCAGCAGTTACGACGGGAGGGGCGACAATGAGCAGTTCTTC.

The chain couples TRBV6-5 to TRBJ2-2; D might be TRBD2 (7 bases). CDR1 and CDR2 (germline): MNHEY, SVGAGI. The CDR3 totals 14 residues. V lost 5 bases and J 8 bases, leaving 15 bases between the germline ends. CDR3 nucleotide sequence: TGTGCCAGCAGTCGAAGGGGGGGCGAGGGGGAGCTGTTTTTT. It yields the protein CASSRRGGEGELFF.

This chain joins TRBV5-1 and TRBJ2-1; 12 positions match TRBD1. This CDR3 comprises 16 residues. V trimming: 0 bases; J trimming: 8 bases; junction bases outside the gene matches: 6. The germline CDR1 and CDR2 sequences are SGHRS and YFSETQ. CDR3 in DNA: TGCGCCAGCAGCTTGGGCCTTGGGACAGGGGGCGATGAGCAGTTCTTC. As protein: CASSLGLGTGGDEQFF.

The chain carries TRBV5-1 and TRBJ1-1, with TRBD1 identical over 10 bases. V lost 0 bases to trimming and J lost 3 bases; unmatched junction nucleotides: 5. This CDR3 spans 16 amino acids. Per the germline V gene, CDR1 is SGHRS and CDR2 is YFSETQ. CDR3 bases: TGCGCCAGCAGCTTGGCCGGAGGGACAGGGGACACTGAAGCTTTCTTT. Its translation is CASSLAGGTGDTEAFF.

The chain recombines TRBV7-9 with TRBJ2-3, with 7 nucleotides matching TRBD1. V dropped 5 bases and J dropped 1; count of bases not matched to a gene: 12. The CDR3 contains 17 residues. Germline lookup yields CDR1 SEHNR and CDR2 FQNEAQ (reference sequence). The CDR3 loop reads CASSATGPVLGTDTQYF. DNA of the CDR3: TGTGCCAGCAGCGCGACAGGGCCGGTACTAGGCACAGATACGCAGTATTTT.

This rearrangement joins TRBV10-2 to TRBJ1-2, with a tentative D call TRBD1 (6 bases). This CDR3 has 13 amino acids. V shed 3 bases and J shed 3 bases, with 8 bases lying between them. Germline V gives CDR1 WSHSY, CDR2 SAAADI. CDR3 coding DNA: TGCGCCAGCAGTGAACAGGGCGACTATGGCTACACCTTC. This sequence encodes CASSEQGDYGYTF.

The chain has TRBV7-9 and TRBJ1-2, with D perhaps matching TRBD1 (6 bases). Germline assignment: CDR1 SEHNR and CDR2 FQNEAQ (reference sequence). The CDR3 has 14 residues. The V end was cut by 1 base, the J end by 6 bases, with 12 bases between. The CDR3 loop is CASSLVGDIDGYTF. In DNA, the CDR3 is TGTGCCAGCAGCTTAGTGGGGGACATCGATGGCTACACCTTC.

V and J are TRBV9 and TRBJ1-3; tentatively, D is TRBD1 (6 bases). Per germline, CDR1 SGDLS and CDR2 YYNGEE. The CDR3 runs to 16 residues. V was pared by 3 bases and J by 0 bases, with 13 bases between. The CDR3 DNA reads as TGTGCCAGCAGCGCGAGGGGGTCGAGCTCTGGAAACACCATATATTTT. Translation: CASSARGSSSGNTIYF.

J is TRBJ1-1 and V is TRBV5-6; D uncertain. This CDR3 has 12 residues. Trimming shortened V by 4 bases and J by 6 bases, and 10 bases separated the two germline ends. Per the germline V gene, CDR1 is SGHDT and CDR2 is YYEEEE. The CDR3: CASSLGRAEAFF. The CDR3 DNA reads TGTGCCAGCAGCCTAGGCCGTGCTGAAGCTTTCTTT. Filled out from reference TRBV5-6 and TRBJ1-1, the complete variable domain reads DAGVTQSPTHLIKTRGQQVTLRCSPKSGHDTVSWYQQALGQGPQFIFQYYEEEERQRGNFPDRFSGHQFPNYSSELNVNALLLGDSALYLCASSLGRAEAFFGQGTRLTVV.

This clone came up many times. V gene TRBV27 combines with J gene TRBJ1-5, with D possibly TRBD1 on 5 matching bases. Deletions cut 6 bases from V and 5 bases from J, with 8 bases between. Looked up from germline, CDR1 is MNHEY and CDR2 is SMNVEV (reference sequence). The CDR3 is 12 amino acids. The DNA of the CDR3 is TGTGCCAGCAGACAAGGGGATCAGCCCCAGCATTTT. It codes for CASRQGDQPQHF.

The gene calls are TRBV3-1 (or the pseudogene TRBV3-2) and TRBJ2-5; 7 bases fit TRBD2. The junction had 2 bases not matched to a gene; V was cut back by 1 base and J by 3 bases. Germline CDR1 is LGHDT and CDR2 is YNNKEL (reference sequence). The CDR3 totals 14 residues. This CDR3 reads CASSQAGREETQYF. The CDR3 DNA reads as TGTGCCAGCAGCCAAGCGGGGAGGGAAGAGACCCAGTACTTC.

This CDR3 is CASSEEGYGYTF. CDR3 nucleotide sequence: TGTGCCAGCAGCGAAGAGGGTTATGGCTACACCTTC. The chain links TRBV9 to TRBJ1-2; D remains unclear. V was trimmed by 3 bases and J by 5 bases, leaving 8 bases between them. Looked up from germline, CDR1 is SGDLS and CDR2 is YYNGEE. This CDR3 has 12 amino acids.

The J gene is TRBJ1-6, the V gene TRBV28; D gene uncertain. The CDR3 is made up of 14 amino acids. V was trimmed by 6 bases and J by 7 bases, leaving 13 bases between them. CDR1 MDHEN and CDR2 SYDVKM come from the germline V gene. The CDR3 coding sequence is TGTGCCAGCAGGCGAATTGACACGAATTCACCCCTCCACTTT. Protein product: CASRRIDTNSPLHF.

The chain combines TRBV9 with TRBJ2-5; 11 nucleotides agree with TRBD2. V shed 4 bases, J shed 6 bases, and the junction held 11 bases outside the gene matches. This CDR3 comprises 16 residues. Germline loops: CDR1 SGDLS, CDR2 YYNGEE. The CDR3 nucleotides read TGTGCCAGCAGCCTCGGGACTAGCGGCCGCGGCCAGACCCAGTACTTC. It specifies CASSLGTSGRGQTQYF.

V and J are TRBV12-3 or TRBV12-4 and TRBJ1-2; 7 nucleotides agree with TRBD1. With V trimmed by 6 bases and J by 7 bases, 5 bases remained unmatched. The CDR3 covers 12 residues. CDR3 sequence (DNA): TGTGCCAGCAGCTCGACAGGGTCTGGCTACACCTTC. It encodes CASSSTGSGYTF.

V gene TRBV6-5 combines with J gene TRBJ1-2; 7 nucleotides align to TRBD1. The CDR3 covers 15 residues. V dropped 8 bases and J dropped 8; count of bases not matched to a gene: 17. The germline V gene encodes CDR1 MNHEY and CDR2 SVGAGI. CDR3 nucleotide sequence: TGTGCCAGCGCTGTGGACCCAGGGACAGCGAGGGGCTACACCTTC. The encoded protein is CASAVDPGTARGYTF.